The clone carrying this T cell receptor beta chain has at least ten counts. The sample is drawn from a study of blood T cells in healthy people across ages. Trimming pared 6 bases from V and 0 bases from J, leaving 13 bases between. The CDR3 loop spans 15 amino acids. Looked up from germline, CDR1 is MNHEY and CDR2 is SVGEGT. Primed by a sample-barcoded 5' primer and a J-beta primer mix, a second PCR proceeded for 7 to 11 cycles. MiXCR was run by TCRdb on the 5' RACE reads, yielding one entry per CDR3 protein. The sample yields hundreds of thousands of distinct CDR3 sequences, roughly 60% seen once. V is TRBV6-2 or TRBV6-3 and J is TRBJ2-3; no clear D gene. The sequenced sample was blood. This clonotype was obtained from a man under 40 in good health. CDR3 amino acids: CASRPIERSTDTQYF. The DNA for the CDR3 is TGTGCCAGCAGACCCATCGAGAGGAGCACAGATACGCAGTATTTT.